This T cell receptor beta chain was sequenced during a study of blood T cell repertoires in COVID-19 (dated by TCRdb to the early 2020s). About the investigation overall: Collaborator samples came from the United States, Italy and Spain and covered acute and convalescent phases of COVID-19. The repertoires were released in a freely available public database meant as a resource for research on the immune response to SARS-CoV-2. The material from the prospective study consisted of cDNA or gDNA derived from T cells, B-cell-depleted T cells, or PBMCs. Where available, HLA class I and class II types were taken from metadata supplied by the sample provider and were not determined by assay-based typing. The samples were drawn from the first 160 participants of the ongoing ImmuneRACE study and from 950 to 1,500 subjects provided by 6 global collaborators. Nearly every sample came with metadata listing a de-identified subject ID, COVID-19 status, age in years and sex. Subjects who had been exposed to COVID-19, were actively infected with it, or had recovered from it provided the deeply sampled blood TCRbeta repertoires that made up the dataset. Here is what the overall study found, with its caveats: The quantity of clinical and demographic metadata differed by source and by participant and was supplied without curation.

Trimming accounts for 2 bases at V and 12 bases at J, while the number of junction bases matched to no gene is 3. Measured from the cysteine to the phenylalanine, the CDR3 is 12 residues long. Here the CDR3 DNA is all that survives: 36 bases in frame from base 1. CDR1 and CDR2, per the germline V gene, are SGHTA and FQGTGA. TCRbeta CDR3 regions were amplified from genomic DNA using the immunoSEQ Assay, a bias-controlled multiplex PCR. As for how the authors treated the data: Nucleated cell counts per sample were estimated from amplification of reference gene primers within the assay. To quantify the absolute abundance of each unique TCRbeta CDR3 rearrangement, sequence reads were collapsed and filtered. For each sample, productive Simpson clonality was calculated as the square root of Simpson's diversity index over productive rearrangements. TCRdb holds this immuneACCESS table with in-frame rearrangements only. Some clones are missing; in checked studies, unresolved V genes explain under half, and the rest has no known cause. The V and J calls and the clone size are those of that table, but D and trimming were determined from the DNA. The table for this sample lists under 300,000 clones; 75% to 90% of them were counted only once. The ten largest clones capture approximately 2.2% of the sample.

The collaborating institutions used their own protocols to collect whole blood in K2EDTA tubes. For TCRbeta analysis, collaborators shipped samples in one of three forms: frozen whole blood, isolated PBMCs, or DNA extracted from either of those sample types. Note on this clone: Its antigen has not been determined. Base qualities are missing; no much larger clone stands one base away.

The material sequenced was peripheral blood. The V gene is TRBV7-3 and the J gene is TRBJ2-2; 7 bases in between match TRBD2. The TCR was taken from a man aged 50 or older with acute or convalescent COVID-19. The sequenced DNA is TGTGCCAGCAGCTTAGAAGCGGGGAAGCTGTTTTTT. Translated, it reads CASSLEAGKLFF.